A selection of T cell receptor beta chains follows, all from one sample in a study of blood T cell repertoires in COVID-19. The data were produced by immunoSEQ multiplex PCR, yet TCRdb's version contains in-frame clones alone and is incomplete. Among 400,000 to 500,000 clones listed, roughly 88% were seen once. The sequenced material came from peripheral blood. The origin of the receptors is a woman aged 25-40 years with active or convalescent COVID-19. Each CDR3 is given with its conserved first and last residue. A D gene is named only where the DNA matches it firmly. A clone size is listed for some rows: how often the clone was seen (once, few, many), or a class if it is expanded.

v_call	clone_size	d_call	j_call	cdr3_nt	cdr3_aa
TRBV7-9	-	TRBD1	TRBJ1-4	TGTGCCAGCAGGTCCGGGACAGAGATCGAAAAACTGTTTTTT	CASRSGTEIEKLFF
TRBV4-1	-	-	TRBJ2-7	TGCGCCAGCAGCCAAGAAGGAGGGGTGGACGAGCAGTACTTC	CASSQEGGVDEQYF
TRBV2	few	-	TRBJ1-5	TGTGCCAGCAGTGAAGCAAAATATAGCAATCAGCCCCAGCATTTT	CASSEAKYSNQPQHF
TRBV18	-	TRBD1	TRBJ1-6	TGTGCCAGCTCACCACCGACAGGGGGCAATAATTCACCCCTCCACTTT	CASSPPTGGNNSPLHF
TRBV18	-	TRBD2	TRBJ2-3	TGTGCCAGCTCACCACCCTCCACTAGCGGCGGAGATACGCAGTATTTT	CASSPPSTSGGDTQYF
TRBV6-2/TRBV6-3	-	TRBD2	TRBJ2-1	TGTGCCAGCAGTTATAGCGGGGGATCCTACAATGAGCAGTTCTTC	CASSYSGGSYNEQFF
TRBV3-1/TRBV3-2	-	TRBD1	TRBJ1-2	TGTGCCAGCAGCCAAACCGGTTCGGACAGGTTCGCAAGGGGCTACACCTTC	CASSQTGSDRFARGYTF
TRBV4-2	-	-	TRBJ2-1	TGTGCCAGCAGCCTAGACAATGAGCAGTTCTTC	CASSLDNEQFF
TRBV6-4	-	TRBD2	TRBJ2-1	TGTGCCAGCAGTGACTCGACAGGGGCTAGCGGGAGGAATTACAATGAGCAGTTCTTC	CASSDSTGASGRNYNEQFF
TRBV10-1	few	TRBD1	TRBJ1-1	TGCGCCAGCAGAGCCGGGACAGTAGCCACTGAAGCTTTCTTT	CASRAGTVATEAFF
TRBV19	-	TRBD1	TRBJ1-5	TGTGCCAGTAGTAAAACCGGGACAGGTTATCAGCCCCAGCATTTT	CASSKTGTGYQPQHF
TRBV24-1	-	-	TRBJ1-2	TGTGCCACCAGTGATAGTCAGGGTTCCTATGGCTACACCTTC	CATSDSQGSYGYTF
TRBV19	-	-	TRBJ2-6	TGTGCCACTTACTCTGGGGCCAACGTCCTGACTTTC	CATYSGANVLTF
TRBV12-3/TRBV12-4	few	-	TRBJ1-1	TGTGCCAGCAATTGGGAGGGAAACACTGAAGCTTTCTTT	CASNWEGNTEAFF
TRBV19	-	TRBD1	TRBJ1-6	TGTGCCAGTAATCCGGGACAGGGTTCAGGTTCACCCCTCCACTTT	CASNPGQGSGSPLHF
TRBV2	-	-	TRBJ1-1	TGTGCCAGCATTCCCCTGACGGACATGAACACTGAAGCTTTCTTT	CASIPLTDMNTEAFF
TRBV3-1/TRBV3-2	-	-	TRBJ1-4	TGTGCCAGCAGCCAGGAAGCCCTCAGGGCTACTAATGAAAAACTGTTTTTT	CASSQEALRATNEKLFF
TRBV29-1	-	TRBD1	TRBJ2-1	TGCAGCGTTGAAGAAGAAGGGGGCGTGGGCAATGAGCAGTTCTTC	CSVEEEGGVGNEQFF
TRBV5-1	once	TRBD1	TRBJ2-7	TGCGCCAGCAGCTCAGGGACAGCCTCCTACTGGGAGCAGTACTTC	CASSSGTASYWEQYF
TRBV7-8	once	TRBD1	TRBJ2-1	TGTGCCAGCAGAGGGGGCGGCTCCTACAATGAGCAGTTCTTC	CASRGGGSYNEQFF
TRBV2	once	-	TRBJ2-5	TGTGCCAGCAGTGACGGGGACTACCAAGAGACCCAGTACTTC	CASSDGDYQETQYF
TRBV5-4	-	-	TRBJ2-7	TGTGCCAGCAGCTTGGATTGGAATCGGAGGTCCGAATCCTACGAGCAGTACTTC	CASSLDWNRRSESYEQYF
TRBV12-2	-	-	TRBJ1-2	TGTGCAAGTCGTCGTACCCGCGCAGGGAACTATGGCTACACCTTC	CASRRTRAGNYGYTF
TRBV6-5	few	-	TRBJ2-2	TGTGCCAGCAGTTACGACAGAGACACAAACACCGGGGAGCTGTTTTTT	CASSYDRDTNTGELFF
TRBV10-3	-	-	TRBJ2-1	TGTGCCATCAGCTCCGGGACTTTAAGCTCCTACAATGAGCAGTTCTTC	CAISSGTLSSYNEQFF
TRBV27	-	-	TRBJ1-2	TGTGCCAGCCGCCCGCGGGGGGGCGCCGATGGCTACACCTTC	CASRPRGGADGYTF
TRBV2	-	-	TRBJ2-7	TGTGCCAGCAGTGAATGGGACGGAGGGGTTTACGAGCAGTACTTC	CASSEWDGGVYEQYF
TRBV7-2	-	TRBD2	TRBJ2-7	TGTGCCAGCAGCTTAGGGGGGATAGCGGGAGCCTCTCGATCTTACGAGCAGTACTTC	CASSLGGIAGASRSYEQYF
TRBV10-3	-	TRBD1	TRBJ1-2	TGTGCCATCAGTCCGGGACAGGGGAGTCCCTATGGCTACACCTTC	CAISPGQGSPYGYTF
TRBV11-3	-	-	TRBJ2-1	TGTGCCAGCAGCTCGGAGGACAGTTCCTACAATGAGCAGTTCTTC	CASSSEDSSYNEQFF
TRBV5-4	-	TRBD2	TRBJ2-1	TGTGCCAGCAGCGGAAAAAGCGGGAGTAGCAACAATGAGCAGTTCTTC	CASSGKSGSSNNEQFF
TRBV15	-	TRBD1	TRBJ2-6	TGTGCCACCAGCAGAGATCTGACAGGGGCGACTCCTGGGGCCAACGTCCTGACTTTC	CATSRDLTGATPGANVLTF
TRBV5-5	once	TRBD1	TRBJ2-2	TGTGCCAGCAGCTTTGGAAGACTACAGGGGGCCGGGGAGCTGTTTTTT	CASSFGRLQGAGELFF
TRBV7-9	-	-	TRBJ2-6	TGTGCCAGCAGCTTAGACTACGTCCTGACTTTC	CASSLDYVLTF
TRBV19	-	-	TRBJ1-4	TGTGCCAGTAGCCAACGTGGGCCCAATGAAAAACTGTTTTTT	CASSQRGPNEKLFF
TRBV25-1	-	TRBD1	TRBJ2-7	TGTGCCAGCAGTGCTCCGGGACAGGGGCGAGTCTACGAGCAGTACTTC	CASSAPGQGRVYEQYF
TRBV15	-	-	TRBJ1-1	TGTGCCACCAGCTACAAAATGAACACTGAAGCTTTCTTT	CATSYKMNTEAFF
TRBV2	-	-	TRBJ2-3	TGTGCCAGCAGTTCCTTTTCGTATGGGCAGGATACGCAGTATTTT	CASSSFSYGQDTQYF
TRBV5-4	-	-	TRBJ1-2	TGTGCCAGCGACTCTGTCATAAGCGGCTACACCTTC	CASDSVISGYTF
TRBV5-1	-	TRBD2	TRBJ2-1	TGCGCCAGCAGCTTGGTAGCGGGGGGCTCGGGGGAGCAGTTCTTC	CASSLVAGGSGEQFF
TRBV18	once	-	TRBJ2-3	TGTGCCAGCTCACCGTATCCGACCCCGGGTACAGATACGCAGTATTTT	CASSPYPTPGTDTQYF
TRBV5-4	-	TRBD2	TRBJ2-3	TGTGCCAGCAGCGGGGGACTAGCGGATATAGATACGCAGTATTTT	CASSGGLADIDTQYF
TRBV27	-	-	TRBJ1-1	TGTGCCAGCAGCGCCGCAGGGAACACTGAAGCTTTCTTT	CASSAAGNTEAFF
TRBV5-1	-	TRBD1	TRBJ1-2	TGCGCCAGCAGCGCCGGGGGCTCCGGGACAGCGTATGGCTACACCTTC	CASSAGGSGTAYGYTF
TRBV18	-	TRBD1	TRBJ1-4	TGTGCCAGCTCACCAAGTACAGGGGGCATCTCTGAAAAACTGTTTTTT	CASSPSTGGISEKLFF
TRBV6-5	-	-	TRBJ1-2	TGTGCCAGCAGTTACTCCGTCGGGTCGGGTAACTATGGCTACACCTTC	CASSYSVGSGNYGYTF
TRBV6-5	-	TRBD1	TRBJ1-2	TGTGCCAGTAGACAGGGCCACGGCTACACCTTC	CASRQGHGYTF
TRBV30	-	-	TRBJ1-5	TGTGCCTGGAGTCCTCAGGGAAATCAGCCCCAGCATTTT	CAWSPQGNQPQHF
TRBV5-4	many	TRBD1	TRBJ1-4	TGTGCCAGCAGCGCTACAGGGGGCTTCGATGAAAAACTGTTTTTT	CASSATGGFDEKLFF
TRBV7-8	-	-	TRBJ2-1	TGTGCCAGCAGCCTTACGAGGACACCGAGCTCCTACAATGAGCAGTTCTTC	CASSLTRTPSSYNEQFF
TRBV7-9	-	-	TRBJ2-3	TGTGCCAGCAGCTTAGGGACAGTTGTGACAGATACGCAGTATTTT	CASSLGTVVTDTQYF
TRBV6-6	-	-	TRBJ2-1	TGTGCCAGCAGATACCAGGGACAAGGGGATTACAATGAGCAGTTCTTC	CASRYQGQGDYNEQFF
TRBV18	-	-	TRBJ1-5	TGTGCCAGCTCACACGGAGGGTACAATCAGCCCCAGCATTTT	CASSHGGYNQPQHF
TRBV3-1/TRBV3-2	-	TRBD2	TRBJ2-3	TGTGCCAGCAGCCAAGCCGGGACTAGCGGGGGAGGCACAGATACGCAGTATTTT	CASSQAGTSGGGTDTQYF
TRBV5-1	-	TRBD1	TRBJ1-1	TGCGCCAGCAGCACCGGGACAGGGGGCGGTAAGTGGGGAATGAACACTGAAGCTTTCTTT	CASSTGTGGGKWGMNTEAFF